This TCR beta chain originates from a study of T cell responses to AZD1222 COVID-19 vaccine. The CDR3 runs to 11 residues. Trimming cost V 2 bases and J 7 bases, with 5 bases left between them. Germline lookup yields CDR1 SEHNR and CDR2 FQNEAQ (reference sequence). Overall study findings and caveats: Spike-specific TCR breadth and depth rose after two AZD1222 doses. Spike was spanned by vaccine-associated CD4 TCRs, with dominance at 160-218 and 743-854.

Generated by immunoSEQ multiplex PCR, the TCRdb table keeps only in-frame clones and is missing some. This sample has approximately 120,000 clones; about 89% occur once, and the top ten carry approximately 30%. With regard to this clone: Its specificity is unknown.

The clonotype comes from an adult in good health. The source was peripheral blood, collected on day 0 of AZD1222 vaccination. The chain is built from TRBV7-9 and TRBJ1-1, with no clear D. The CDR3 region is CASSLQGEAFF. In nucleotides, the CDR3 is TGTGCCAGCAGCTTACAAGGTGAAGCTTTCTTT.